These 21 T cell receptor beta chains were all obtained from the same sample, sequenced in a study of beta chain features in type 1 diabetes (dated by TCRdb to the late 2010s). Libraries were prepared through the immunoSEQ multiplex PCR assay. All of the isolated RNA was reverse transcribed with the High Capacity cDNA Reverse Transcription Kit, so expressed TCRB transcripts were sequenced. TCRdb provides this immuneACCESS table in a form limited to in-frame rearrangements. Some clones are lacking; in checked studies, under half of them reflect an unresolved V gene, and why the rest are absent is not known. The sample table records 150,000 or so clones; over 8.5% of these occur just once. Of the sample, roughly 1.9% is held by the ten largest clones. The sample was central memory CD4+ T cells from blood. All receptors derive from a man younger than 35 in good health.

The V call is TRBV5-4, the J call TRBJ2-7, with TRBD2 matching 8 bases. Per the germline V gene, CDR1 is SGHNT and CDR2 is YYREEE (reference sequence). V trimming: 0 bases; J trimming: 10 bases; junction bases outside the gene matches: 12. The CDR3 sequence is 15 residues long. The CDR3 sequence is CASSLARTGGGGQYF. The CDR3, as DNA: TGTGCCAGCAGCTTGGCCAGAACGGGAGGGGGAGGTCAGTACTTC.

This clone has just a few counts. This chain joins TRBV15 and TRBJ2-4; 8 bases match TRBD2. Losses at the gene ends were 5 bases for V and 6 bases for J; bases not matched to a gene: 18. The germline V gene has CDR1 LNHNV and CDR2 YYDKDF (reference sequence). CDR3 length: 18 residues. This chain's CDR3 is CATSETPAGGGTRNIQYF. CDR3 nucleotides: TGTGCCACCAGCGAGACCCCGGCGGGAGGCGGAACCCGAAACATTCAGTACTTC. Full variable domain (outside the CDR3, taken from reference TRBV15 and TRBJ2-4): DAMVIQNPRYQVTQFGKPVTLSCSQTLNHNVMYWYQQKSSQAPKLLFHYYDKDFNNEADTPDNFQSRRPNTSFCFLDIRSPGLGDTAMYLCATSETPAGGGTRNIQYFGAGTRLSVL.

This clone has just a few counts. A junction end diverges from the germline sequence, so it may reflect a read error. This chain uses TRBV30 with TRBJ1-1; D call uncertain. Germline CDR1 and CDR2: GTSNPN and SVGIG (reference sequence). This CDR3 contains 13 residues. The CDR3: CARRAVLNTEAFF. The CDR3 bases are TGTGCCCGGAGGGCAGTCTTGAACACTGAAGCTTTCTTT.

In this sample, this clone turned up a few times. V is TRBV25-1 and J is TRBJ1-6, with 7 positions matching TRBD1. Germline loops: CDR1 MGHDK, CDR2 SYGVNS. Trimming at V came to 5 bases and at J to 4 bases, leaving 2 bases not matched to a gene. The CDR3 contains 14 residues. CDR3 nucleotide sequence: TGTGCCAGCAGTAAGGGACAGTATAATTCACCCCTCCACTTT. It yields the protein CASSKGQYNSPLHF. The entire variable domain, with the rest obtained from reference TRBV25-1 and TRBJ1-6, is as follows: EADIYQTPRYLVIGTGKKITLECSQTMGHDKMYWYQQDPGMELHLIHYSYGVNSTEKGDLSSESTVSRIRTEHFPLTLESARPSHTSQYLCASSKGQYNSPLHFGNGTRLTVT.

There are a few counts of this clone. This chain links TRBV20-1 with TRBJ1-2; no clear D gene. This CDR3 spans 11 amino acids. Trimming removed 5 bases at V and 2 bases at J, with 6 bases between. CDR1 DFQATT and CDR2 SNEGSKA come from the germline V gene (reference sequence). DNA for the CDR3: TGCAGTGCTGGCAGAAACTATGGCTACACCTTC. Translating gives CSAGRNYGYTF.

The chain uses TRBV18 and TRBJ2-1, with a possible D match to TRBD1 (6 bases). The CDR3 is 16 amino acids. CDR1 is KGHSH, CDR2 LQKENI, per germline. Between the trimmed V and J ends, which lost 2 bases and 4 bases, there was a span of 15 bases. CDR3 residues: CASSPLTGTKYNEQFF. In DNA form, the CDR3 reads TGTGCCAGCTCACCATTAACCGGGACAAAATACAATGAGCAGTTCTTC.

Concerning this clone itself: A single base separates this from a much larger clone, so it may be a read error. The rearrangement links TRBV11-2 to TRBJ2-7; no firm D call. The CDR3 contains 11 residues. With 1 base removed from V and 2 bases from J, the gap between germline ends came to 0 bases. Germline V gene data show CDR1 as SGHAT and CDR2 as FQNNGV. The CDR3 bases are TGTGCCAGCAGCTTAGCCTACGAGCAGTACTTC. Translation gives CASSLAYEQYF.

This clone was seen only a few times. CDR3 loop: CASSVNRGNYGYTF. The CDR3 DNA is TGTGCCAGCAGCGTGAACAGGGGCAACTATGGCTACACCTTC. V and J are TRBV5-4 and TRBJ1-2; TRBD1 matches at 7 bases. Germline-derived CDR1 and CDR2 are SGHNT and YYREEE (reference sequence). The trim removed 4 bases at V and 2 bases at J, leaving 5 bases unmatched. This CDR3 has 14 amino acids.

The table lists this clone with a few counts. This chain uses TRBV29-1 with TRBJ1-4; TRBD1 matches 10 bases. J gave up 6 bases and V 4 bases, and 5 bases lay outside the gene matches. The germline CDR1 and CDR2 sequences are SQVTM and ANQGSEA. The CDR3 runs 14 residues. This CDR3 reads CSVGQGAGDEKLFF. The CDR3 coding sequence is TGCAGCGTTGGACAGGGGGCCGGAGATGAAAAACTGTTTTTT.

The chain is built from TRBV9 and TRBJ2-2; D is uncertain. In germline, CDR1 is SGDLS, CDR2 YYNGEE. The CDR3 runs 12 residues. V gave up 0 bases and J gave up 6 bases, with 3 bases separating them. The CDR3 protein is CASSVVPGELFF. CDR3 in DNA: TGTGCCAGCAGCGTAGTGCCCGGGGAGCTGTTTTTT.

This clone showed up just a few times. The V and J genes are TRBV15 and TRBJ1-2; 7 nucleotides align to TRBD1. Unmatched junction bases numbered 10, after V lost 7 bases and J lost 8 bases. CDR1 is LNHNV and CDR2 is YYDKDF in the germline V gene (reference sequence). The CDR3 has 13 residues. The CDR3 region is CATTRDRRGGYTF. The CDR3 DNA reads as TGTGCCACCACCCGGGACAGACGCGGAGGCTACACCTTC.

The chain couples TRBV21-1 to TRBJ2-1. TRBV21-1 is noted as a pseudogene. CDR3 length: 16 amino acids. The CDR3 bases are TGTGCCAGCAGCGCCTTGCGGGTAGGGGTTCCAAATGAGCAGTTCTTC. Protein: CASSALRVGVPNEQFF.

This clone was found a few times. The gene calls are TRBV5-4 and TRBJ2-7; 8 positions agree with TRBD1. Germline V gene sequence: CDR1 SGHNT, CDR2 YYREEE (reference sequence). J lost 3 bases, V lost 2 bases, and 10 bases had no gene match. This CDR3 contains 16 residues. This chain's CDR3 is CASSFGLNRGSYEQYF. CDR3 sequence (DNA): TGTGCCAGCAGCTTCGGCCTCAACAGGGGGAGCTACGAGCAGTACTTC.

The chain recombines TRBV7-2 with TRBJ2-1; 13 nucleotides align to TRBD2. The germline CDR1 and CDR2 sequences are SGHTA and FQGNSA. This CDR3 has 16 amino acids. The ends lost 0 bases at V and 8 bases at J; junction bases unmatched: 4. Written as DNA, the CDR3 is TGTGCCAGCAGCTTAGCCGGGACTAGCGGGAATTATGAGCAGTTCTTC. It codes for CASSLAGTSGNYEQFF.

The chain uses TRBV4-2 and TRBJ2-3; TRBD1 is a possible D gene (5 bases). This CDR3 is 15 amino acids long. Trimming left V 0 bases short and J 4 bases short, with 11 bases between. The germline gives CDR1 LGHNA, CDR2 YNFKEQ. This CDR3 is CASSQDRRVSDTQYF. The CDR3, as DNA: TGTGCCAGCAGCCAAGATCGCAGGGTCTCAGATACGCAGTATTTT.

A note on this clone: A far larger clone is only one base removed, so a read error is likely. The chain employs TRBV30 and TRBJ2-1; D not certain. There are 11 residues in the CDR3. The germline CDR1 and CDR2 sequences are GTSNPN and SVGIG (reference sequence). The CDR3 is CAWRVYNEQVF. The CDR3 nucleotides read TGTGCCTGGAGGGTCTACAATGAGCAGGTCTTC.

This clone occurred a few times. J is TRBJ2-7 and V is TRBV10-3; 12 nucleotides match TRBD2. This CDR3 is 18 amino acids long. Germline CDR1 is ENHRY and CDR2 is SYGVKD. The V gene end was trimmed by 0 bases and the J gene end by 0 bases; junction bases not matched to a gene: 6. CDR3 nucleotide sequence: TGTGCCATCAGTGAGTCCGGGACTAGCGGGTCCAGCTCCTACGAGCAGTACTTC. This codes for CAISESGTSGSSSYEQYF.

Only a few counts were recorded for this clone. The CDR3 nucleotides are TGCAGCGGTCGACCTACTCGGACAGGGGCGGCGGAGCAGTACTTC. Its translation is CSGRPTRTGAAEQYF. The chain combines TRBV29-1 with TRBJ2-7; TRBD1 aligns across 9 bases. In germline, CDR1 is SQVTM, CDR2 ANQGSEA. After removal of 7 bases from V and 7 bases from J, the junction contained 17 bases not matched to a gene. This CDR3 is 15 amino acids long.

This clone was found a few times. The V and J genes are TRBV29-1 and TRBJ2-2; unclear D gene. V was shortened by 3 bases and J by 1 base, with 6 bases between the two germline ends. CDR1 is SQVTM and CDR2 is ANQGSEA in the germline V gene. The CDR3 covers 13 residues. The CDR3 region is CSVDSENTGELFF. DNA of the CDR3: TGCAGCGTTGATTCCGAGAACACCGGGGAGCTGTTTTTT.

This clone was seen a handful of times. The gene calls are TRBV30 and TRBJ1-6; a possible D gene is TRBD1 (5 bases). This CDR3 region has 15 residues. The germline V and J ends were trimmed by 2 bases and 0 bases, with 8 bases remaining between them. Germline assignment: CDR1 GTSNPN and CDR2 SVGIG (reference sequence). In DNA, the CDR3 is TGTGCCTGGAGTAAGGGGAGCTCCTATAATTCACCCCTCCACTTT. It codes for CAWSKGSSYNSPLHF.

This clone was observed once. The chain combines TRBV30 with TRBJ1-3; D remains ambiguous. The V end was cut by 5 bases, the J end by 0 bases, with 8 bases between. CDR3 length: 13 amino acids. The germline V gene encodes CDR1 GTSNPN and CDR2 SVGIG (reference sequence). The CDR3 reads CAWRFNSGNTIYF. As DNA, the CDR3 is TGTGCCTGGCGCTTTAACTCTGGAAACACCATATATTTT.